What follows describes a single TCR beta chain. Its antigen remains unidentified. This entry belongs to a study of T cell responses to AZD1222 COVID-19 vaccine. The study's findings and limits: Donors skewed white British and female; clonal diversity was possibly underestimated.

Generated by immunoSEQ multiplex PCR, the TCRdb table keeps only in-frame clones and is missing some. Among over 130,000 clones, roughly 94% were seen once, and the ten largest hold about 1.3%. Germline V gene sequence: CDR1 SGHRS, CDR2 YFSETQ. The junction had 2 bases not matched to a gene; V was cut back by 3 bases and J by 1 base. The CDR3 totals 14 residues. The chain links TRBV5-1 to TRBJ1-1; 8 bases agree with TRBD1. The TCR comes from an adult in good health. This material consisted of peripheral blood, taken on day 0 of AZD1222 vaccination. The CDR3 reads CASSSQGGNTEAFF. In nucleotides, the CDR3 is TGCGCCAGCAGCTCACAGGGGGGGAACACTGAAGCTTTCTTT.